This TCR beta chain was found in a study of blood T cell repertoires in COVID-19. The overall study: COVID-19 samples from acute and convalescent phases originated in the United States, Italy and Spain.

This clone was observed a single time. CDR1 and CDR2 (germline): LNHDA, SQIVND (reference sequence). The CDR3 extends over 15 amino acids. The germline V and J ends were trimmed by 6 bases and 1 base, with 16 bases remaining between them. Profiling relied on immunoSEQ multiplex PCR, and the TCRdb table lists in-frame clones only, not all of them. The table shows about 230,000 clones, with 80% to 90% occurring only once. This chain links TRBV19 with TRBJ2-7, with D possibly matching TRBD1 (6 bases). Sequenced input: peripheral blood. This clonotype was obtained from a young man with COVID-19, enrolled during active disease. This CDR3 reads CASRTQGVGSYEQYF. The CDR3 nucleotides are TGTGCCAGTAGGACACAGGGAGTGGGGTCCTACGAGCAGTACTTC.